Below are 26 T cell receptor beta chains sequenced from a single sample in a study of shared clonotypes between healthy human individuals. The table came from immunoSEQ multiplex PCR; TCRdb's copy has only in-frame clones and leaves some out. This table holds about 1.1 million clones, approximately 80% found once. Material: memory CD4+ T cells from PBMCs. Subset: CD45RA-negative fraction. Receptors originate from a young man in good health. Some clones in this sample may be carry-over from other donors' samples.

Comments on this clone: A much larger clone differs from this one at a single base, so this may be a read error. Within the sample, other DNA sequences also encode this same CDR3. The V call is TRBV25-1, the J call TRBJ2-6; the D is unclear. The CDR3 sequence is 13 residues long. The germline CDR1 and CDR2 sequences are MGHDK and SYGVNS. With 5 bases removed from V and 0 bases from J, the gap between germline ends came to 2 bases. CDR3 nucleotides: TGTGCCAGCAGTCCCTCTGGGGCCAACGTCCTGACTTTC. Its translation: CASSPSGANVLTF.

The rearrangement uses TRBV5-8 and TRBJ1-1, with D tentatively TRBD1 (6 bases). V dropped 0 bases and J dropped 7 bases, with 16 bases sitting between them. The germline CDR1 and CDR2 sequences are SGHTS and YDEGEE. CDR3 size: 15 residues. This CDR3 is CASSLVRGPRGEAFF. In DNA form, the CDR3 reads TGTGCCAGCAGCTTGGTCCGGGGGCCGAGGGGTGAAGCTTTCTTT.

The J gene is TRBJ2-1, the V gene TRBV7-9; D is unclear. V gave up 5 bases and J gave up 4 bases, with 3 bases separating them. Looked up from germline, CDR1 is SEHNR and CDR2 is FQNEAQ (reference sequence). This CDR3 contains 11 residues. The CDR3 is CASSGYNEQFF. The CDR3 DNA sequence: TGTGCCAGCAGCGGGTACAATGAGCAGTTCTTC.

This clone has only one observation. The chain recombines TRBV2 with TRBJ2-1; 7 nucleotides agree with TRBD1. With V trimmed by 7 bases and J by 5 bases, 11 bases remained unmatched. Germline CDR1 is SNHLY and CDR2 is FYNNEI. The CDR3 length is 15 residues. CDR3 residues: CASMAARTGDNEQFF. For the CDR3, the DNA is TGTGCCAGCATGGCCGCCCGCACAGGGGACAATGAGCAGTTCTTC.

The rearrangement joins TRBV19 to TRBJ1-2; 8 nucleotides agree with TRBD1. The CDR3 has 16 residues. With 7 bases clipped from V and 4 bases from J, the junction kept 14 bases outside the gene matches. CDR1 LNHDA and CDR2 SQIVND come from the germline V gene (reference sequence). CDR3 nucleotides: TGTGCCAGTACTCCAATGGGAGGACAGGGCAGCTATGGCTACACCTTC. Translation gives CASTPMGGQGSYGYTF.

The genes are TRBV5-1 and TRBJ2-2, with TRBD2 matching 7 bases. Germline trimming cut 1 base from V and 8 bases from J; bases unmatched to any gene: 8. The CDR3 contains 15 residues. Germline V gene sequence: CDR1 SGHRS, CDR2 YFSETQ. The CDR3 region has the DNA TGCGCCAGCAGCTTGAGGGACTACACTAGGGGGGAGCTGTTTTTT. Translation gives CASSLRDYTRGELFF.

The rearrangement links TRBV10-3 to TRBJ2-3; 11 bases agree with TRBD2. CDR1 and CDR2 from the germline V gene are ENHRY and SYGVKD. The CDR3 has 15 amino acids. After removal of 6 bases from V and 2 bases from J, the junction contained 4 bases not matched to a gene. The CDR3 nucleotides read TGTGCCATCAGCACTAGCGGGGGCAACACAGATACGCAGTATTTT. Its protein product is CAISTSGGNTDTQYF.

The rearrangement links TRBV19 to TRBJ1-5; D not certain. CDR3 length: 13 amino acids. Germline values: CDR1 LNHDA, CDR2 SQIVND (reference sequence). V was trimmed by 6 bases and J by 5 bases, leaving 11 bases between them. The CDR3: CASRRYDDQPQHF. The DNA of the CDR3 is TGTGCCAGTAGGAGGTACGACGATCAGCCCCAGCATTTT.

This clone was counted once. The chain carries TRBV7-8 and TRBJ2-7; 13 nucleotides match TRBD2. J gave up 0 bases and V 5 bases, and 10 bases lay outside the gene matches. Per germline, CDR1 SGHVS and CDR2 FQNEAQ. The CDR3 runs to 18 residues. In nucleotides, the CDR3 is TGTGCCAGCAGCAAGCGGACTAGCGGGAGCGGATTCTCCTACGAGCAGTACTTC. Amino acid sequence: CASSKRTSGSGFSYEQYF. Full variable domain (outside the CDR3, taken from reference TRBV7-8 and TRBJ2-7): GAGVSQSPRYKVAKRGQDVALRCDPISGHVSLFWYQQALGQGPEFLTYFQNEAQLDKSGLPSDRFFAERPEGSVSTLKIQRTQQEDSAVYLCASSKRTSGSGFSYEQYFGPGTRLTVT.

The V gene is TRBV7-3, the J gene TRBJ2-2; 8 nucleotides align to TRBD1. Trimming took 4 bases from V and 7 from J; bases not matched to a gene: 8. CDR1 and CDR2 from the germline V gene are SGHTA and FQGTGA. CDR3 length equals 15 residues. The CDR3 is CASSSGQGRGGELFF. The CDR3 DNA sequence: TGTGCCAGCAGCTCCGGACAGGGCCGGGGCGGGGAGCTGTTTTTT.

This clone appeared a few times. This same CDR3 is encoded by further DNA sequences in the sample. The rearrangement links TRBV5-4 to TRBJ2-3; no firm D call. The CDR3 runs 13 residues. Trimming took 4 bases from V and 0 from J, leaving 6 bases between them. Germline values: CDR1 SGHNT, CDR2 YYREEE (reference sequence). The CDR3 sequence is CASSLPSTDTQYF. The DNA for the CDR3 is TGTGCCAGCAGCCTACCTAGCACAGATACGCAGTATTTT.

This chain connects TRBV18 to TRBJ2-7; D may be TRBD1 (6 bases). This CDR3 has 15 residues. V was shortened by 2 bases and J by 0 bases, with 11 bases between the two germline ends. The germline V gene encodes CDR1 KGHSH and CDR2 LQKENI. In DNA form, the CDR3 reads TGTGCCAGCTCACCAGGGACACAGTCCTCCTACGAGCAGTACTTC. Encoded protein: CASSPGTQSSYEQYF.

This clone was counted a single time. The V gene is TRBV28, the J gene TRBJ1-1; D gene uncertain. CDR1 and CDR2 (germline): MDHEN, SYDVKM. CDR3 length equals 13 residues. V lost 6 bases and J lost 0, with 8 bases in between. In DNA, the CDR3 is TGTGCCAGCAGCTTCCTTTTGAACACTGAAGCTTTCTTT. It specifies CASSFLLNTEAFF.

The CDR3 bases are TGTGCCAGCTCGCCGGGACAGCAGATCATGAACACTGAAGCTTTCTTT. This sequence encodes CASSPGQQIMNTEAFF. The chain uses TRBV19 and TRBJ1-1; 7 bases match TRBD1. The CDR3 runs 16 residues. Germline V gene data show CDR1 as LNHDA and CDR2 as SQIVND (reference sequence). Trimming cost V 9 bases and J 0 bases; bases outside gene matches: 13.

The chain uses TRBV11-2 and TRBJ2-5; weak D call: TRBD2 (6 bases). V was pared by 6 bases and J by 8 bases, with 25 bases between. Germline V gene data show CDR1 as SGHAT and CDR2 as FQNNGV. The CDR3 loop spans 16 amino acids. The DNA for the CDR3 is TGTGCCAGCAGTCCAACTTCCGGGACTGCCGGGGCCACCCAGTACTTC. Protein sequence: CASSPTSGTAGATQYF.

The chain couples TRBV7-2 to TRBJ2-1, with D possibly being TRBD2 (5 bases). Germline loops: CDR1 SGHTA, CDR2 FQGNSA. This CDR3 has 16 amino acids. V lost 1 base and J 0 bases, leaving 10 bases between the germline ends. The CDR3 here is CASSLDLAVSYNEQFF. The CDR3 DNA reads as TGTGCCAGCAGCTTAGACCTAGCAGTCTCCTACAATGAGCAGTTCTTC.

The gene calls are TRBV7-2 and TRBJ2-1; D is undetermined. Germline V gives CDR1 SGHTA, CDR2 FQGNSA. CDR3 length equals 16 residues. V was clipped by 0 bases and J by 0 bases, with 9 bases between them. The CDR3 reads CASSLAASHSYNEQFF. The CDR3 DNA sequence: TGTGCCAGCAGCTTAGCGGCGAGCCACTCCTACAATGAGCAGTTCTTC.

The chain couples TRBV9 to TRBJ1-2, with D tentatively TRBD1 (5 bases). The CDR3 contains 13 residues. The V gene's germline CDR1 is SGDLS and CDR2 YYNGEE. Trimming cost V 1 base and J 9 bases, with 13 bases left between them. The CDR3 sequence: CASSVMAGTSYTF. In DNA form, the CDR3 reads TGTGCCAGCAGCGTAATGGCAGGGACTAGCTACACCTTC.

Comment on this clone: A much larger clone lies a single base off, so this may be a read error. The chain recombines TRBV5-6 with TRBJ2-7; no clear D gene. V lost 0 bases and J lost 0, with 4 bases in between. This CDR3 is built from 13 residues. Germline V gene lookup returns CDR1 SGHDT and CDR2 YYEEEE. The CDR3 DNA reads TGTGCCAGCAGCTTGGACGGCTCCTACGAGCAGTACTTC. It translates to CASSLDGSYEQYF.

V usage is TRBV6-6 and J usage is TRBJ1-3, with TRBD1 matching over 9 bases. The CDR3 has 14 amino acids. Germline lookup yields CDR1 MNHNY and CDR2 SVGAGI (reference sequence). Trimming at V came to 7 bases and at J to 7 bases, leaving 8 bases not matched to a gene. DNA for the CDR3: TGTGCCAGCACCGAGGGACAGGGTCCGAACACCATATATTTT. Its protein is CASTEGQGPNTIYF.

This clone was detected only once. This chain links TRBV27 with TRBJ1-5, with a weak D call TRBD1 (5 bases). This CDR3 has 15 residues. Germline V CDR1 and CDR2: MNHEY, SMNVEV (reference sequence). Trimming took off 5 bases at V and 2 bases at J, with 13 bases between the two ends. The CDR3 protein is CASSPGWKGNQPQHF. DNA for the CDR3: TGTGCCAGCAGTCCAGGGTGGAAAGGCAATCAGCCCCAGCATTTT.

The V call is TRBV7-2, the J call TRBJ1-5; D is undetermined. The germline gives CDR1 SGHTA, CDR2 FQGNSA. V gave up 3 bases and J gave up 1 base, with 4 bases separating them. The CDR3 contains 13 residues. DNA of the CDR3: TGTGCCAGCAGCTTTTACAGCAATCAGCCCCAGCATTTT. Translated, it gives CASSFYSNQPQHF. The variable domain in full, completed from reference TRBV7-2 and TRBJ1-5, reads GAGVSQSPSNKVTEKGKDVELRCDPISGHTALYWYRQSLGQGLEFLIYFQGNSAPDKSGLPSDRFSAERTGGSVSTLTIQRTQQEDSAVYLCASSFYSNQPQHFGDGTRLSIL.

The rearrangement uses TRBV7-3 and TRBJ2-2; D perhaps matches TRBD2 (6 bases). CDR3 length equals 16 residues. The V end lost 5 bases, the J end lost 1 base, and 14 bases lay between the germline ends. Germline CDR1 and CDR2: SGHTA and FQGTGA. The CDR3 is CASSLQGSGNTGELFF. CDR3 DNA sequence: TGTGCCAGCAGCCTCCAGGGTAGCGGGAACACCGGGGAGCTGTTTTTT.

The chain uses TRBV7-6 and TRBJ2-7; possibly TRBD1 for D (5 bases). Germline CDR1 is SGHVS and CDR2 is FNYEAQ. Trimming took 5 bases from V and 7 from J, leaving 18 bases between them. The CDR3 consists of 14 residues. The CDR3 nucleotides read TGTGCCAGCAGCCCTCTCAGGGTTCTAGAGGAGCAGTACTTC. Protein product: CASSPLRVLEEQYF.

Notes on this clone: At the DNA level, this CDR3 is encoded by other sequences in the same sample as well. This chain joins TRBV28 and TRBJ2-5, with 8 bases matching TRBD2. V lost 6 bases and J lost 2; bases outside the gene matches: 2. Per the germline V gene, CDR1 is MDHEN and CDR2 is SYDVKM. This CDR3 is 13 amino acids long. The CDR3 DNA sequence: TGTGCCAGCAGGGCGGGGGGTCAAGAGACCCAGTACTTC. It encodes CASRAGGQETQYF.

This clone was seen a single time. The chain carries TRBV2 and TRBJ2-1, with D hard to call. The CDR3 consists of 10 residues. The V gene's germline CDR1 is SNHLY and CDR2 FYNNEI. The V end lost 8 bases, the J end lost 15 bases, and 14 bases lay between the germline ends. CDR3 amino acids: CASGARSSFF. The CDR3 bases are TGTGCCAGCGGAGCGAGAAGTTCGTTCTTC.